This TCR beta chain was documented in a study of PD-1 blockade in classical Hodgkin lymphoma. For the study at large: Administration of nivolumab to patients was at 3 mg/kg intravenously every 2 weeks. Study outcomes and limitations: By cycle point C4D1, TCR diversity had risen significantly in CD4+ cells (but not CD8+ cells).

To note about this clone: Its antigen is still unknown.

Every patient relapsed after autologous stem cell transplantation, and brentuximab vedotin exposure varied. V dropped 4 bases and J dropped 4 bases, with 13 bases sitting between them. CDR3 length: 15 amino acids. The germline gives CDR1 MNHEY, CDR2 SMNVEV (reference sequence). Assay used: immunoSEQ multiplex PCR; TCRdb lists only in-frame clones, some missing. The profile shows nearly 60,000 clones, 91% of them singletons. This TCR was sampled from a human donor with classical Hodgkin lymphoma. This chain connects TRBV27 to TRBJ2-2; tentatively, D is TRBD2 (5 bases). This specimen consisted of peripheral blood mononuclear cells (PBMCs), obtained before the second cycle of nivolumab. CDR3 region: CASSWSGSGTGELFF. The CDR3 coding sequence is TGTGCCAGCAGTTGGAGCGGATCGGGCACCGGGGAGCTGTTTTTT.